These 4 T cell receptor beta chains came from one sample sequenced in a study of siplizumab effects on memory and regulatory T cells (dated by TCRdb to between 2018 and 2021). Libraries were built with the immunoSEQ multiplex PCR assay. TCRdb took this table from immuneACCESS and kept in-frame rearrangements with V and J called. Such tables lack part of the clones; where checked against another copy, unresolved V genes explain under half of the gap, and the rest is unexplained. This sample is represented by approximately 100,000 clones; approximately 90% of them were singletons. The top ten constitute around 0.68% of the sample. Sequencing was carried out using Tregs sorted from blood. These receptors all stem from a human donor in good health.

The genes are TRBV29-1 and TRBJ2-1; 13 bases align to TRBD2. The CDR3 runs to 16 residues. Losses at the gene ends were 5 bases for V and 8 bases for J; bases not matched to a gene: 12. Germline V CDR1 and CDR2: SQVTM, ANQGSEA. The CDR3 nucleotides are TGCAGCGTTCTTCCCTGGACTAGCGGGAGTAGGTATGAGCAGTTCTTC. Its translation is CSVLPWTSGSRYEQFF.

This clone has a single count. The V call is TRBV11-2, the J call TRBJ1-4; D uncertain. Looked up from germline, CDR1 is SGHAT and CDR2 is FQNNGV. CDR3 length equals 18 residues. The germline V and J ends were trimmed by 2 bases and 1 base, with 17 bases remaining between them. The CDR3 protein is CASSLNRLGGETNEKLFF. In DNA, the CDR3 is TGTGCCAGCAGCTTAAATCGCCTCGGAGGAGAAACTAATGAAAAACTGTTTTTT.

V gene TRBV2 combines with J gene TRBJ2-5; TRBD1 might be the D (5 bases). CDR3 size: 14 residues. Germline lookup yields CDR1 SNHLY and CDR2 FYNNEI. Trimming stripped 3 bases from V and 6 bases from J, with 14 bases between. CDR3 loop: CASSETRVKQTQYF. As DNA, the CDR3 is TGTGCCAGCAGTGAGACCAGGGTGAAACAGACCCAGTACTTC.

The chain combines TRBV6-1 with TRBJ1-2, with no clear D. Trimming cost V 2 bases and J 4 bases, with 14 bases left between them. This CDR3 comprises 15 residues. CDR1 is MNHNS and CDR2 is SASEGT in the germline V gene. The CDR3 region is CASSEFIGPRYGYTF. CDR3 bases: TGTGCCAGCAGTGAATTTATCGGCCCCCGCTATGGCTACACCTTC.